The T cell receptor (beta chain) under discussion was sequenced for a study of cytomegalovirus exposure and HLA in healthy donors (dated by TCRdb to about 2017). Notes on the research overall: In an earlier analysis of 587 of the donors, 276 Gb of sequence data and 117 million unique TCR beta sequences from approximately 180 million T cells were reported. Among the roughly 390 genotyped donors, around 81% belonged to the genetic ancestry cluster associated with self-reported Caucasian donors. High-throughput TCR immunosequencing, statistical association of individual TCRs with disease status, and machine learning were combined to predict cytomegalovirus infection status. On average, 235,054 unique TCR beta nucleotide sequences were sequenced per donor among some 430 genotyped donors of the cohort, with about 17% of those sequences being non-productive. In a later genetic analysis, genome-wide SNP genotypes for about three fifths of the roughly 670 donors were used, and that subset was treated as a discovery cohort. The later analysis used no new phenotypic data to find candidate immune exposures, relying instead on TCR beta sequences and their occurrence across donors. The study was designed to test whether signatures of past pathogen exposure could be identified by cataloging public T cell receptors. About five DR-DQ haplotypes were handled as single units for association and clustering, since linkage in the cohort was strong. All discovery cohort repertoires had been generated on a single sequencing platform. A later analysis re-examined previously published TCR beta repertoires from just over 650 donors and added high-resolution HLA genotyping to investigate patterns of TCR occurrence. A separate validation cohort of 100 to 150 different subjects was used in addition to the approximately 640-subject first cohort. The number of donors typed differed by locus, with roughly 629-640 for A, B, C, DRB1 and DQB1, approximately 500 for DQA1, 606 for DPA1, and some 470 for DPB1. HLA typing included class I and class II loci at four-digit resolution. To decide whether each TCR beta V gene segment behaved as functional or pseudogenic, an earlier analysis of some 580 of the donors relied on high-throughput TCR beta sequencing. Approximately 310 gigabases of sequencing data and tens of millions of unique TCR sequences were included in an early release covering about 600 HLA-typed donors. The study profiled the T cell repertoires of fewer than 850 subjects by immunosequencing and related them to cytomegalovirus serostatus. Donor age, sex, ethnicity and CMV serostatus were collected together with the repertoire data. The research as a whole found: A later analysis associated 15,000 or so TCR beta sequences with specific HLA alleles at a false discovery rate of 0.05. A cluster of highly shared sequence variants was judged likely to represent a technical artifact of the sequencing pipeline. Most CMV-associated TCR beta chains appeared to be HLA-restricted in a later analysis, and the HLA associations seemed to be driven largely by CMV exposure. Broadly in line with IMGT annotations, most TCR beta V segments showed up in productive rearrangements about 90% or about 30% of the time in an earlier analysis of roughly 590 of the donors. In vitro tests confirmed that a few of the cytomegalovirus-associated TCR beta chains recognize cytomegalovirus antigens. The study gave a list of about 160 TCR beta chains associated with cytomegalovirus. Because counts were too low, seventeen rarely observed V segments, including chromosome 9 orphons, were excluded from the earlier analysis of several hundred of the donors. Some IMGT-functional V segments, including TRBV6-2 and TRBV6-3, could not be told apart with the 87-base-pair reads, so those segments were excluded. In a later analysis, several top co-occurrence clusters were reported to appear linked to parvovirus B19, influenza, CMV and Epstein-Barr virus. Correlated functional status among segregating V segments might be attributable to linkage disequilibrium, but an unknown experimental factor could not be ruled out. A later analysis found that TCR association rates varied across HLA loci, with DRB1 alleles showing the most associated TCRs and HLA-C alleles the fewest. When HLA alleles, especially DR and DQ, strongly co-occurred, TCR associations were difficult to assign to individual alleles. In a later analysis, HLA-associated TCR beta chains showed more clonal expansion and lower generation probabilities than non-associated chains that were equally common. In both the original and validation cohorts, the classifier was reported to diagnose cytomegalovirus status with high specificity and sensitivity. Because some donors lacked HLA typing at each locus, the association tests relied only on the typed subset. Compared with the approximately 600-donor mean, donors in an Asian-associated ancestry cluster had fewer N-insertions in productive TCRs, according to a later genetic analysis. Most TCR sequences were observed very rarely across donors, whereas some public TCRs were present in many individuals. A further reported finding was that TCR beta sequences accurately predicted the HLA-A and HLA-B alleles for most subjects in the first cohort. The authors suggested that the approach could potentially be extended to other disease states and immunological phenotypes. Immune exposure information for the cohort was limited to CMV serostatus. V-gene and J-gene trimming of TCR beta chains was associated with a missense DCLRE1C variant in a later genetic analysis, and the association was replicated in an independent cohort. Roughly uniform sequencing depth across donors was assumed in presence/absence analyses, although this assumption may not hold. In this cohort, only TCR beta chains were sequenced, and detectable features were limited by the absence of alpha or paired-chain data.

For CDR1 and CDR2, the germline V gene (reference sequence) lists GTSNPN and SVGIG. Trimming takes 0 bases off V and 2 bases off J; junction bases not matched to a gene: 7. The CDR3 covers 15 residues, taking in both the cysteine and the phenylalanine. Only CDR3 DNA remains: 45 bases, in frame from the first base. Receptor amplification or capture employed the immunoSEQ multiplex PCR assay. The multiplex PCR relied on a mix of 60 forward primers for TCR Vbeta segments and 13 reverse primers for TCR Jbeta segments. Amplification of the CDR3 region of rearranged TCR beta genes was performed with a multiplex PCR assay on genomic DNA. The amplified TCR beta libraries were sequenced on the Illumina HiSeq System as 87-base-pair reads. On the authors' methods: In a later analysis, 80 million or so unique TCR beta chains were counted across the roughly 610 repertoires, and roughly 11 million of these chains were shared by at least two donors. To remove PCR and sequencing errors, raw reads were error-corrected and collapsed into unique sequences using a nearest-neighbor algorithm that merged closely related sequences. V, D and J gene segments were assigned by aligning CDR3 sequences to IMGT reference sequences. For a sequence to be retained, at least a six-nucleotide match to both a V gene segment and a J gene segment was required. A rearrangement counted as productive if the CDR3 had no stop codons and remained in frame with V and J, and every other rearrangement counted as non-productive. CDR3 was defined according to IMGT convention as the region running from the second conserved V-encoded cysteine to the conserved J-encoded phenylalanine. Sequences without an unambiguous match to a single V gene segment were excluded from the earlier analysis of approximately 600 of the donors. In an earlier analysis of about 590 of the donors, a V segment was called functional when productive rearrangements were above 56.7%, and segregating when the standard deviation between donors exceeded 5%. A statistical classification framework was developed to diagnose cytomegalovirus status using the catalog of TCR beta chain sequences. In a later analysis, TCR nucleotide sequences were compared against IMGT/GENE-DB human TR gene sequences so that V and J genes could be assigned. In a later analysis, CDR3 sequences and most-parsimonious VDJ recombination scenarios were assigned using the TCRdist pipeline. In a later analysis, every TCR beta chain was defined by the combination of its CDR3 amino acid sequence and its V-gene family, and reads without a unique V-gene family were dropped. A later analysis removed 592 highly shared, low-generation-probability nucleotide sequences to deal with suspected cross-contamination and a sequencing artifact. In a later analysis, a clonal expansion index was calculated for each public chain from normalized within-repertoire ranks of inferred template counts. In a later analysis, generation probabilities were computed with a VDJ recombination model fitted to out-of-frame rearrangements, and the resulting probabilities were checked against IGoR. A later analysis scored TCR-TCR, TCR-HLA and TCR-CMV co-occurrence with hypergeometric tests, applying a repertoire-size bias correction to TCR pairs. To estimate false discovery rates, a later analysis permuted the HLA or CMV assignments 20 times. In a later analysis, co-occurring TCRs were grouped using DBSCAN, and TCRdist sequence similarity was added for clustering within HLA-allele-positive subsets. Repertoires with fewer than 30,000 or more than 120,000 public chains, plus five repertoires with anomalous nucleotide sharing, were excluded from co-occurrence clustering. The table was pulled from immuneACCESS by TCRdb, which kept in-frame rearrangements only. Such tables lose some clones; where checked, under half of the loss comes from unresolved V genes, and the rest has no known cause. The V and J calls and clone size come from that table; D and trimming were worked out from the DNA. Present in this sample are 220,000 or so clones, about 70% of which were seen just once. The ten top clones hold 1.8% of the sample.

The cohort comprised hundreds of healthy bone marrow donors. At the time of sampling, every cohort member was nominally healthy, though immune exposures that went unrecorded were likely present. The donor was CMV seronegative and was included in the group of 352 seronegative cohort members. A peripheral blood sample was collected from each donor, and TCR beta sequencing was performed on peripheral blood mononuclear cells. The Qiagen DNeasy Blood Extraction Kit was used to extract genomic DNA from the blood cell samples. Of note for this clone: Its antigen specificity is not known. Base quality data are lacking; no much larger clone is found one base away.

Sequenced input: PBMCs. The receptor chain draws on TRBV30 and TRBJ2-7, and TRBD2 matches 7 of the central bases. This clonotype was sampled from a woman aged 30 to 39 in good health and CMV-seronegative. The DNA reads TGTGCCTGGAGTGTAAGGGCTAGCGGACCCTACGAGCAGTACTTC. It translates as CAWSVRASGPYEQYF.